These 6 T cell receptor beta chains share one sample of origin, sequenced in a study of T cell responses to AZD1222 COVID-19 vaccine. This table comes from immunoSEQ multiplex PCR, and its TCRdb copy is limited to in-frame clones, with some not included. The data show 85,000 to 120,000 clones, almost 90% seen once. Sequencing was performed on peripheral blood, taken on day 0 of AZD1222 vaccination. All receptors derive from an adult in good health.

The V call is TRBV5-1, the J call TRBJ1-2; TRBD1 aligns across 7 bases. The CDR3 is 14 residues long. The germline V gene encodes CDR1 SGHRS and CDR2 YFSETQ. V lost 2 bases to trimming and J lost 8 bases; unmatched junction nucleotides: 9. CDR3: CASSFKGQEEGYTF. CDR3 in DNA: TGCGCCAGCAGCTTCAAAGGACAGGAGGAAGGCTACACCTTC.

V is TRBV19 and J is TRBJ1-5, with D unresolved. V shed 1 base and J shed 6 bases, with 10 bases lying between them. Germline CDR1 reads LNHDA; CDR2 reads SQIVND (reference sequence). The length of the CDR3 is 14 residues. The CDR3 region is CASSIAGGIQPQHF. The CDR3 DNA reads as TGTGCCAGTAGTATAGCGGGAGGGATTCAGCCCCAGCATTTT.

Note on this clone: The same CDR3 is also encoded by other DNA sequences in this sample. The rearrangement joins TRBV5-1 to TRBJ1-1; the match to TRBD1 covers 8 bases. This CDR3 region has 14 residues. From germline, CDR1 is SGHRS and CDR2 YFSETQ. The ends lost 0 bases at V and 5 bases at J; junction bases unmatched: 3. The CDR3 nucleotides read TGCGCCAGCAGCTTGGCAGGGGGCGGGACTGAAGCTTTCTTT. It yields the protein CASSLAGGGTEAFF.

The chain employs TRBV7-6 and TRBJ2-3; no definite D call. Germline V CDR1 and CDR2: SGHVS, FNYEAQ. The CDR3 contains 15 residues. V lost 2 bases to trimming and J lost 4 bases, with 13 bases between them. CDR3 protein: CASSLNLGKADTQYF. Written as DNA, the CDR3 is TGTGCCAGCAGCTTAAACTTGGGAAAAGCAGATACGCAGTATTTT.

The gene calls are TRBV7-9 and TRBJ1-5; possibly TRBD1 for D (6 bases). Between the trimmed V and J ends, which lost 5 bases and 4 bases, there was a span of 15 bases. Germline lookup yields CDR1 SEHNR and CDR2 FQNEAQ (reference sequence). This CDR3 has 15 amino acids. The CDR3 DNA reads TGTGCCAGCAGCCCAGGCGGGACACTAAATCAGCCCCAGCATTTT. Translated: CASSPGGTLNQPQHF.

This clone was observed a handful of times. The chain combines TRBV7-8 with TRBJ1-5; D is unclear. The V gene lost 1 base and the J gene lost 0 bases, with 7 bases spanning the gap. The CDR3 extends over 15 amino acids. Germline values: CDR1 SGHVS, CDR2 FQNEAQ. As DNA, the CDR3 is TGTGCCAGCAGCTTAGACATGTATAGCAATCAGCCCCAGCATTTT. It yields the protein CASSLDMYSNQPQHF.